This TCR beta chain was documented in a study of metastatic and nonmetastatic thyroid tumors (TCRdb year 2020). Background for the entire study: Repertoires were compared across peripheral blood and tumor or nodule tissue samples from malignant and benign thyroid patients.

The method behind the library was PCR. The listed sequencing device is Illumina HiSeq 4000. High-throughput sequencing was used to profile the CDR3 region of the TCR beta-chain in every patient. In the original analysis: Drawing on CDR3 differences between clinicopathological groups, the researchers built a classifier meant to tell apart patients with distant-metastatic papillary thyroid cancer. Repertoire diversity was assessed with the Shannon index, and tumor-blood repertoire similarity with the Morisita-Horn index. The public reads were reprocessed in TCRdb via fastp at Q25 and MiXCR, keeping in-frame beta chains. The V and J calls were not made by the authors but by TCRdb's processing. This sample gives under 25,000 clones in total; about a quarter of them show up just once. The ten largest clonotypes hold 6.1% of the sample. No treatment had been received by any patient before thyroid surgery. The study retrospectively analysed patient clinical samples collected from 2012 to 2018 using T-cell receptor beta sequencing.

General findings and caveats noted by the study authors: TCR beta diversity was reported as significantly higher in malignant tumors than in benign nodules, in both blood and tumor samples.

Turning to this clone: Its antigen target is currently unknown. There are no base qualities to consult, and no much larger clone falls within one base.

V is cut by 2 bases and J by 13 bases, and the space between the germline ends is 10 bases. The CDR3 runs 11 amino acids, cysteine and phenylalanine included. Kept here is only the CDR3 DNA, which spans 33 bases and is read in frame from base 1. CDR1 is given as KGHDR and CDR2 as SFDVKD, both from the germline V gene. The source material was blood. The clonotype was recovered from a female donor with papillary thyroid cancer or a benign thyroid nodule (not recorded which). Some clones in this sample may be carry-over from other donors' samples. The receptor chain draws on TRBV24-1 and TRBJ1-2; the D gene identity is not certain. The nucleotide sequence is TGTGCCACCAGTGATTACAGAGGATGCACCTTC. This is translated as CATSDYRGCTF.